This entry features one TCR beta chain sequence. V was cut by 6 bases and J by 6 bases, with 9 bases left in between. The CDR3 spans 12 residues. Germline V CDR1 and CDR2: KGHSH, LQKENI. In the original analysis: Amplification from reference gene primers served as the basis for estimated nucleated cell counts. Here immunoSEQ multiplex PCR was the method, and the copy in TCRdb shows in-frame clones only, minus some. V, J and clone size are those of that table, while D and trimming were read from the DNA. The table lists some 70,000 clones, 60% to 80% of them singletons. The data were obtained in a study of blood T cell repertoires in COVID-19. About the research overall: Sites in the United States, Italy and Spain provided acute and convalescent COVID-19 samples. Sources were T cells, B-cell-depleted T cells, or PBMCs; the material itself was cDNA or gDNA.

The rearrangement uses TRBV18 and TRBJ2-1; possible D gene TRBD1, 6 bases. The sample comprised peripheral blood. This TCR derives from a human donor in a cohort sampled during active COVID-19. The CDR3 DNA follows: TGTGCCAGCTCGCAACAGGGCAATGAGCAGTTCTTC. Protein sequence: CASSQQGNEQFF.